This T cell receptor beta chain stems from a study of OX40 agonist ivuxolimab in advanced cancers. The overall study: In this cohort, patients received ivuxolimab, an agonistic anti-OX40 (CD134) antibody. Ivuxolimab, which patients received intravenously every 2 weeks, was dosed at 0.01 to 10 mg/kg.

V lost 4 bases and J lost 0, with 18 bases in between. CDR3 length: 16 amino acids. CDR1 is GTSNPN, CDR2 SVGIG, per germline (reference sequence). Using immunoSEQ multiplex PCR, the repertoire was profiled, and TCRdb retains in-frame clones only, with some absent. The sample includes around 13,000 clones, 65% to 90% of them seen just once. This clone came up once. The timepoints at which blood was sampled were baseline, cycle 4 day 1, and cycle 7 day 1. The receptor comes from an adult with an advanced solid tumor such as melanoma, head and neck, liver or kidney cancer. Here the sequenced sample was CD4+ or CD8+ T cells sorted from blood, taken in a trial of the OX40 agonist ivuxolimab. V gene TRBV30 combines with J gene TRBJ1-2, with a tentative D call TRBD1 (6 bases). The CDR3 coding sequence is TGTGCCTGGACCCGGGGGCAGACCCTCGCTAACTATGGCTACACCTTC. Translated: CAWTRGQTLANYGYTF.